This entry describes one T cell receptor beta chain. This sample was included in a study of blood T cell repertoires in COVID-19. Looking at the study overall: Collection of acute and convalescent COVID-19 samples took place in the United States, Italy and Spain. From T cells, B-cell-depleted T cells, or PBMCs came the material, which was cDNA or gDNA.

As handled by the study authors: The assay estimated nucleated cells by amplifying reference gene primers. Profiled with immunoSEQ multiplex PCR; TCRdb holds only in-frame clones, not every one. V and J calls and clone size are copied from that table; D and trimming were computed from the DNA. Here the sample spans roughly 35,000 clones, 90% being singletons. The TCR comes from a man in his 70s with acute or convalescent COVID-19. The sequenced sample consisted of peripheral blood.

The CDR3 nucleotides are TGTGCCAGCAGCCAAGGCTTGGGCAGATTTCGCTATGGCTACACCTTC. Protein sequence: CASSQGLGRFRYGYTF. V and J are TRBV14 and TRBJ1-2; the D is unclear. The CDR3 has 16 residues. With 1 base removed from V and 4 bases from J, the gap between germline ends came to 16 bases. Looked up from germline, CDR1 is SGHDN and CDR2 is FVKESK.